A selection of T cell receptor beta chains follows, all from one sample in a study of technical replicates of blood from a few donors. Measured with immunoSEQ multiplex PCR; TCRdb has only the in-frame clones, and not every one. The sample has around 64,000 clones, 90% to 95% seen once. Sequencing was done on a sample of PBMCs. The receptor source for this set is a human donor in good health. Some clones in this sample may be carry-over from other donors' samples. Both conserved end residues are part of each CDR3. A D gene is named only where the DNA matches it firmly. The size field is filled for only some rows; it gives once, few, many or a size class.

J gene,V gene,clone size,D gene,CDR3 DNA,CDR3 protein
TRBJ2-5,TRBV29-1,.,.,TGCAGCGGCTCGACAGGAGCCCAAGAGACCCAGTACTTC,CSGSTGAQETQYF
TRBJ2-5,TRBV4-3,.,TRBD1,TGCGCCAGCAGCCAAGATCCTGAAGGGGGCGGGCAAGAGACCCAGTACTTC,CASSQDPEGGGQETQYF
TRBJ2-3,TRBV9,.,TRBD2,TGTGCCAGCAGCGTAGCAGCGGGGGGGGCCCTCGTACGCACGCAGTATTTT,CASSVAAGGALVRTQYF
TRBJ2-5,TRBV10-1,.,.,TGCGTCTCGGCGGGCGGGGTACAAGAGACCCAGTACTTC,CVSAGGVQETQYF
TRBJ2-2,TRBV19,.,TRBD2,TGTGCCAGCCGCCGGGGGGGGAACACCGGGGAGCTGTTTTTT,CASRRGGNTGELFF
TRBJ1-4,TRBV18,.,TRBD1,TGTGCCAGCTCACCGGAGATCGACAGGGGGGCAGAAAAACTGTTTTTT,CASSPEIDRGAEKLFF
TRBJ1-2,TRBV5-8,.,.,TGTGCCAGCACGGCCAGGGGTCGATTTGGCTACACCTTC,CASTARGRFGYTF
TRBJ1-2,TRBV5-4,.,TRBD1,TGTGCCAGCACCGTCGGGGGGACAGGGTCCTATGGCTACACCTTC,CASTVGGTGSYGYTF
TRBJ2-3,TRBV19,.,TRBD2,TGTGCCAGTAGTAAGACCGGGACTAGCGGGACAGATACGCAGTATTTT,CASSKTGTSGTDTQYF
TRBJ2-3,TRBV5-1,.,TRBD2,TGCGCCAGCACCCCGGGGACTAGCGGGAGAACAGATACGCAGTATTTT,CASTPGTSGRTDTQYF
TRBJ2-7,TRBV6-6,.,.,TGTGCCAGCAGTCAATCAAGTCAGAACTACGAGCAGTACTTC,CASSQSSQNYEQYF
TRBJ1-2,TRBV21-1,.,.,TGTGCCAGCAGCAAAGCGCTTTCAGGGCCCGACGGCTACACCTTC,CASSKALSGPDGYTF
TRBJ2-7,TRBV11-1,.,TRBD1,TGTGCCAGCAGCCCGAGAGGGACAGGGGCTTACGAGCAGTACTTC,CASSPRGTGAYEQYF
TRBJ1-1,TRBV7-8,once,.,TGTGCCAGCAGTTTAGGGGGGGGAAACACTGAAGCTTTCTTT,CASSLGGGNTEAFF
TRBJ2-7,TRBV18,.,.,TGTGCCAGCTCACCGTCCCGGGACTCCTACGAGCAGTACTTC,CASSPSRDSYEQYF
TRBJ2-5,TRBV7-2,.,.,TGTGCCAGCAGCAGCATGGGGGCAGCTCAAGAGACCCAGTACTTC,CASSSMGAAQETQYF
TRBJ2-7,TRBV4-3,.,TRBD1,TGCGCCAGCAGCCTGGACAGGGGGCTGAACGAGCAGTACTTC,CASSLDRGLNEQYF
TRBJ1-5,TRBV19,.,.,TGTGCCAGTAGTACGACGAAGGGGGGGGCCCAGCATTTT,CASSTTKGGAQHF
TRBJ2-4,TRBV6-1,many,.,TGTGCCAGCAGTGAAGTAGTAGGGGATCAAAACATTCAGTACTTC,CASSEVVGDQNIQYF
TRBJ2-6,TRBV7-2,.,.,TGTGCCAGCTCTGTTACTGGGGCCAACGTCCTGACTTTC,CASSVTGANVLTF
TRBJ1-1,TRBV21-1,.,.,TGTGCCAGCAGCAGGAAGACAGGGGCGAACACTGAAGCTTTCTTT,CASSRKTGANTEAFF
TRBJ1-2,TRBV4-2,.,.,TGTGCCAGCAGCCAAGAAGAGGGTTCGGGCTACACCTTC,CASSQEEGSGYTF
TRBJ2-4,TRBV4-3,.,TRBD2,TGCGCCAGCAGCCAAGATTTCGGGCTAGCGGAGTTAGCCAAAAACATTCAGTACTTC,CASSQDFGLAELAKNIQYF
TRBJ1-3,TRBV5-6,.,.,TGTGCCAGCAGCTTGGGACATTCCGGAAACACCATATATTTT,CASSLGHSGNTIYF
TRBJ2-1,TRBV7-9,.,.,TGTGCCAGCAGCTTTAGTAGTGCCAGGTGGGACAATGAGCAGTTCTTC,CASSFSSARWDNEQFF
TRBJ1-4,TRBV5-6,.,.,TGTGCCAGCAGTCACACGGGGGAAACTAATGAAAAACTGTTTTTT,CASSHTGETNEKLFF
TRBJ1-1,TRBV28,.,TRBD1,TGTGCCAGCAGCCCCACGACAGGGCTGATGTCTGAAGCTTTCTTT,CASSPTTGLMSEAFF
TRBJ2-1,TRBV25-1,.,TRBD2,TGTGCCAGCAGTGGCCAGCGGGGGGGCTTCAATGAGCAGTTCTTC,CASSGQRGGFNEQFF
TRBJ1-5,TRBV27,once,.,TGTGCCAGCAGTTCACATTACGGAGGGAATCAGCCCCAGCATTTT,CASSSHYGGNQPQHF
TRBJ1-3,TRBV6-5,once,.,TGTGCCAGCAGTTTGAGAGTGACAGGCTCTGGAAACACCATATATTTT,CASSLRVTGSGNTIYF
TRBJ2-7,TRBV7-8,.,TRBD1,TGTGCCAGCAGCGCAGGACAGGGAGTAGGCTCCTACGAGCAGTACTTC,CASSAGQGVGSYEQYF
TRBJ2-1,TRBV10-2,few,TRBD2,TGCGCCAGCAGTGTGGCGGGAGCCTACAATGAGCAGTTCTTC,CASSVAGAYNEQFF
TRBJ2-7,TRBV2,.,TRBD2,TGTGCCAGTTTTAGCGGGGGGGCTTACGAGCAGTACTTC,CASFSGGAYEQYF
TRBJ2-1,TRBV19,.,TRBD2,TGTGCCAGTAGTGTGACTAGCGGGAGCAATGAGCAGTTCTTC,CASSVTSGSNEQFF
TRBJ2-7,TRBV19,.,TRBD1,TGTGCCAGTAGATATGGGGCAGGGGGCGCCTACGAGCAGTACTTC,CASRYGAGGAYEQYF
TRBJ2-1,TRBV7-9,.,TRBD2,TGTGCCAGCAGCCAAGCGGGGGGGCCCAGCGGTGAGCAGTTCTTC,CASSQAGGPSGEQFF
TRBJ1-2,TRBV4-3,.,.,TGCGCCAGCAGCCCACAATCGGGGATCGCTAACTATGGCTACACCTTC,CASSPQSGIANYGYTF
TRBJ1-2,TRBV4-3,.,.,TGCGCCAGCAGCCAAGATGAGGCCACTAATTATGGCTACACCTTC,CASSQDEATNYGYTF
TRBJ2-5,TRBV9,.,TRBD2,TGTGCCAGCAGCGTAGAGGGGAGGCGACTAGCGGACCAAGAGACCCAGTACTTC,CASSVEGRRLADQETQYF
TRBJ2-7,TRBV5-6,.,TRBD2,TGTGCCAGCAGCCAGAGGGCGGGAGGATCACACGAGCAGTACTTC,CASSQRAGGSHEQYF
TRBJ2-3,TRBV14,once,.,TGTGCCAGCAGCCAAGATTGGGCGGGGCCGCAGTATTTT,CASSQDWAGPQYF
TRBJ2-1,TRBV11-2,.,.,TGTGCCAGCAGCCTTAGGCGGTCCCTGTGGAATGAGCAGTTCTTC,CASSLRRSLWNEQFF
TRBJ2-3,TRBV7-6,once,TRBD1,TGTGCCAGCAGCTTTCTTCCGGGACAGGGGGGAGGAGATACGCAGTATTTT,CASSFLPGQGGGDTQYF
TRBJ2-3,TRBV2,once,TRBD2,TGTGCCAGCAGTCCGAGCGGGAGATCGGCAGATACGCAGTATTTT,CASSPSGRSADTQYF
TRBJ2-7,TRBV27,.,.,TGTGCCAGCCGGGGGACAGCTACCTACGAGCAGTACTTC,CASRGTATYEQYF
TRBJ2-3,TRBV9,.,.,TGTGCCAGCAGCCCAACTACAGATACGCAGTATTTT,CASSPTTDTQYF
TRBJ2-1,TRBV4-3,once,.,TGCGCCAGCAGCCAAGTTCGTCTAGACGCTGAGCAGTTCTTC,CASSQVRLDAEQFF
TRBJ2-5,TRBV6-5,.,TRBD2,TGTGCCAGCAGCCGGGACTATCAAGAGACCCAGTACTTC,CASSRDYQETQYF
TRBJ2-5,TRBV13,.,.,TGTGCCAGCAGCTTATTGAAAGGAGAGCAAGAGACCCAGTACTTC,CASSLLKGEQETQYF
TRBJ2-5,TRBV5-1,.,.,TGCGCCAGCAGCTTGGACCATGGGGGGGAGACCCAGTACTTC,CASSLDHGGETQYF
TRBJ2-3,TRBV7-9,.,TRBD2,TGTGCCAGCATCGAGGGACTATTTACAGATACGCAGTATTTT,CASIEGLFTDTQYF
TRBJ2-7,TRBV29-1,.,TRBD2,TGCAGCGTTGAGGCTAGCGGCAGACCCTACGAGCAGTACTTC,CSVEASGRPYEQYF
TRBJ1-1,TRBV11-2,.,TRBD1,TGTGCCAGCAGCCACCAACGACAGGGGGAGAAGAGAGCTTTCTTT,CASSHQRQGEKRAFF
TRBJ2-5,TRBV12-2,few,.,TGTGCAAGTCGCTTACTCCTAGCGGGTAACCAAGAGACCCAGTACTTC,CASRLLLAGNQETQYF
TRBJ2-2,TRBV6-4,.,TRBD1,TGTGCCAGCAGGAGACAGGGGGACACCGGGGAGCTGTTTTTT,CASRRQGDTGELFF